These 28 T cell receptor beta chains were sequenced from one sample in a study of T cells in Graves' hyperthyroidism and ophthalmopathy (dated by TCRdb to the late 2010s). The library was obtained by multiplex PCR. The sequencing machine was an Illumina HiSeq 2000. TCR beta CDR3 regions were amplified from RNA transcripts. The TCR CDR3 was subjected to a first round of RT-PCR using the HTBI primer set and the Qiagen OneStep RT-PCR kit. TCRdb reworked the public reads: Q25 trimming with fastp, MiXCR clone assembly, productive beta chains retained. Each record represents a unique CDR3 protein, reported with the most common genes and DNA among its rows. The sample table lists about 660,000 distinct CDR3 sequences, 45% of them with a count of one. Less than 9% of the sample comes from the top ten. The sequenced sample consisted of peripheral blood or thyroid tissue (not recorded which). These TCRs come from an adult man with Graves' disease, either hyperthyroidism or ophthalmopathy (not recorded which).

This clonotype showed up just a few times. V gene TRBV7-9 combines with J gene TRBJ1-2; D remains unclear. Trimming removed 4 bases at V and 3 bases at J, with 9 bases between. There are 13 residues in the CDR3. CDR1 SEHNR and CDR2 FQNEAQ come from the germline V gene (reference sequence). In DNA form, the CDR3 reads TGTGCCAGCAGCTCACAACACGACTATGGCTACACCTTC. As protein: CASSSQHDYGYTF. Drawing the rest from reference TRBV7-9 and TRBJ1-2, the complete variable domain is DTGVSQNPRHKITKRGQNVTFRCDPISEHNRLYWYRQTLGQGPEFLTYFQNEAQLEKSRLLSDRFSAERPKGSFSTLEIQRTEQGDSAMYLCASSSQHDYGYTFGSGTRLTVV.

This clonotype was observed a handful of times. The chain uses TRBV7-2 and TRBJ1-2; TRBD1 might be the D (6 bases). Germline CDR1 is SGHTA and CDR2 is FQGNSA. The CDR3 contains 15 residues. V lost 4 bases and J lost 4, with 16 bases in between. CDR3 nucleotides: TGTGCCAGCAGCTCGCGAGCGGGGGGCCTCTATGGCTACACCTTC. Protein: CASSSRAGGLYGYTF. Variable domain in full (rest from reference TRBV7-2 and TRBJ1-2): GAGVSQSPSNKVTEKGKDVELRCDPISGHTALYWYRQSLGQGLEFLIYFQGNSAPDKSGLPSDRFSAERTGGSVSTLTIQRTQQEDSAVYLCASSSRAGGLYGYTFGSGTRLTVV.

The chain recombines TRBV7-9 with TRBJ2-7; maybe TRBD2 (5 bases). This CDR3 has 18 amino acids. Looked up from germline, CDR1 is SEHNR and CDR2 is FQNEAQ (reference sequence). Trimming pared 2 bases from V and 2 bases from J, leaving 22 bases between. Here the CDR3 reads CASSLTEGGPKGTYEQYF. The CDR3 coding sequence is TGTGCCAGCAGCTTAACCGAGGGTGGCCCGAAAGGAACCTACGAGCAGTACTTC.

This clonotype was seen ten or more times. The chain uses TRBV25-1 and TRBJ2-2; no definite D call. V lost 1 base to trimming and J lost 1 base, with 7 bases between them. The CDR3 has 15 residues. The germline gives CDR1 MGHDK, CDR2 SYGVNS. This CDR3 reads CASSESGMNTGELFF. The CDR3 nucleotides are TGTGCCAGCAGTGAATCCGGAATGAACACCGGGGAGCTGTTTTTT. The full variable domain, rest sourced from reference TRBV25-1 and TRBJ2-2, is EADIYQTPRYLVIGTGKKITLECSQTMGHDKMYWYQQDPGMELHLIHYSYGVNSTEKGDLSSESTVSRIRTEHFPLTLESARPSHTSQYLCASSESGMNTGELFFGEGSRLTVL.

The chain couples TRBV6-4 to TRBJ1-4; TRBD1 aligns across 7 bases. Trimming cost V 4 bases and J 4 bases; bases outside gene matches: 6. Germline CDR1 reads MRHNA; CDR2 reads SNTAGT. The CDR3 contains 15 residues. Here the CDR3 reads CASSAFRGINEKLFF. CDR3 coding DNA: TGTGCCAGCAGTGCCTTCAGGGGGATTAATGAAAAACTGTTTTTT.

The rearrangement joins TRBV12-5 to TRBJ2-7; no firm D call. The CDR3 covers 14 residues. The V end was cut by 4 bases, the J end by 4 bases, with 14 bases between. Per germline, CDR1 LGHNT and CDR2 FRNRAP. CDR3 protein: CASGWGAVSYEQYF. The CDR3 DNA follows: TGTGCTAGTGGTTGGGGTGCAGTGAGTTACGAGCAGTACTTC.

In this sample, this clonotype turned up many times. The V gene is TRBV2, the J gene TRBJ2-2; D is perhaps TRBD1 or TRBD2 (5 bases each). The CDR3 consists of 13 residues. CDR1 SNHLY and CDR2 FYNNEI come from the germline V gene. Trimming left V 6 bases short and J 4 bases short, with 9 bases between. The CDR3 protein is CASSRAGTGELFF. The DNA for the CDR3 is TGTGCCAGCAGCAGGGCGGGCACCGGGGAGCTGTTTTTT.

Ten or more counts support this clonotype. This chain links TRBV7-6 with TRBJ1-1; D is uncertain. The CDR3 extends over 17 amino acids. Germline V CDR1 and CDR2: SGHVS, FNYEAQ. V dropped 1 base and J dropped 1 base, with 16 bases sitting between them. CDR3 amino acids: CASSLVAAHHPNTEAFF. The CDR3 nucleotides are TGTGCCAGCAGCTTAGTTGCGGCACACCACCCGAACACTGAAGCTTTCTTT.

CDR3: CASSPSGQGANTIYF. The CDR3 DNA is TGTGCCAGCAGCCCATCCGGACAGGGGGCAAACACCATATATTTT. The J gene is TRBJ1-3, the V gene TRBV9; TRBD1 matches 11 bases. The CDR3 extends over 15 amino acids. Germline CDR1 reads SGDLS; CDR2 reads YYNGEE. The V gene end was trimmed by 4 bases and the J gene end by 6 bases; junction bases not matched to a gene: 6.

The rearrangement joins TRBV19 to TRBJ1-4; 9 nucleotides match TRBD1. Germline V gene lookup returns CDR1 LNHDA and CDR2 SQIVND (reference sequence). This CDR3 contains 16 residues. The V gene end was trimmed by 4 bases and the J gene end by 8 bases; junction bases not matched to a gene: 11. CDR3 protein: CASSTPDRGIGEKLFF. The CDR3 region has the DNA TGTGCCAGTAGTACCCCCGACAGGGGGATAGGGGAAAAACTGTTTTTT. The full variable domain, in which reference TRBV19 and TRBJ1-4 provide the parts outside the CDR3, is DGGITQSPKYLFRKEGQNVTLSCEQNLNHDAMYWYRQDPGQGLRLIYYSQIVNDFQKGDIAEGYSVSREKKESFPLTVTSAQKNPTAFYLCASSTPDRGIGEKLFFGSGTQLSVL.

The rearrangement links TRBV7-9 to TRBJ2-5; 8 bases align to TRBD2. Per germline, CDR1 SEHNR and CDR2 FQNEAQ (reference sequence). After removal of 4 bases from V and 4 bases from J, the junction contained 5 bases not matched to a gene. The length of the CDR3 is 14 residues. The CDR3 coding sequence is TGTGCCAGCAGCTCTCCGGGGGGGATAGAGACCCAGTACTTC. This gives the protein CASSSPGGIETQYF.

With regard to this clonotype: No conserved phenylalanine or tryptophan is present at the end of the CDR3, so a read error is the likely explanation. The gene calls are TRBV7-4 and TRBJ2-7; 12 nucleotides align to TRBD1. The V gene end was trimmed by 9 bases and the J gene end by 5 bases; junction bases not matched to a gene: 5. The length of the CDR3 is 13 residues. CDR1 and CDR2 from the germline V gene are SGHVT and SQSDAQ. DNA for the CDR3: TGTGCCAGAACCGGGACAGGGGGCAACGAGCAGTACCTC. This sequence encodes CARTGTGGNEQYL.

This clonotype showed up many times. This chain links TRBV19 with TRBJ1-2, with a possible D match to TRBD1 (6 bases). In germline, CDR1 is LNHDA, CDR2 SQIVND (reference sequence). Trimming removed 7 bases at V and 7 bases at J, with 19 bases between. This CDR3 spans 14 amino acids. The CDR3 coding sequence is TGTGCCAGTACCTCGGACAGAAGGAGGTTTGGCTACACCTTC. Its protein product is CASTSDRRRFGYTF.

This clonotype was seen many times. The chain joins TRBV2 to TRBJ1-4; D perhaps matches TRBD1 (5 bases). The V gene's germline CDR1 is SNHLY and CDR2 FYNNEI. V was clipped by 3 bases and J by 8 bases, with 7 bases between them. The CDR3 is 12 amino acids. The CDR3 DNA is TGTGCCAGCAGTGAGGGGGGGGAAAAACTGTTTTTT. It translates to CASSEGGEKLFF.

The gene calls are TRBV12-3 or TRBV12-4 and TRBJ2-2; TRBD1 is a possible D gene (5 bases). The CDR3 length is 15 residues. The V end lost 3 bases, the J end lost 5 bases, and 13 bases lay between the germline ends. The CDR3 region has the DNA TGTGCCAGCAGTTTGTGGCAGGGATGGACCGGGGAGCTGTTTTTT. Translation: CASSLWQGWTGELFF.

The rearrangement links TRBV29-1 to TRBJ1-2; 9 nucleotides match TRBD1. The germline gives CDR1 SQVTM, CDR2 ANQGSEA. The CDR3 is made up of 12 amino acids. The junction had 6 bases not matched to a gene; V was cut back by 6 bases and J by 7 bases. Here the CDR3 DNA reads TGCAGCGTACGGACAGGGGAAAGTGGCTACACCTTC. Translation gives CSVRTGESGYTF.

This sequence joins TRBV7-9 and TRBJ1-1, with a weak D call TRBD1 (5 bases). Trimming took off 4 bases at V and 10 bases at J, with 16 bases between the two ends. Germline V lookup: CDR1 SEHNR, CDR2 FQNEAQ (reference sequence). The CDR3 is made up of 13 amino acids. The CDR3 loop reads CASSSQGRQGAFF. CDR3 DNA sequence: TGTGCCAGCAGCTCCCAGGGACGCCAGGGAGCTTTCTTT.

The gene calls are TRBV15 and TRBJ1-2, with TRBD1 as a possible D gene (5 bases). Trimming removed 4 bases from V and 2 bases from J, with 14 bases in between. Germline V gene lookup returns CDR1 LNHNV and CDR2 YYDKDF (reference sequence). The CDR3 loop spans 15 amino acids. Here the CDR3 DNA reads TGTGCCACCAGCATATTCCAGGGCACCAACTATGGCTACACCTTC. Translating it yields CATSIFQGTNYGYTF. Full variable domain (outside the CDR3, taken from reference TRBV15 and TRBJ1-2): DAMVIQNPRYQVTQFGKPVTLSCSQTLNHNVMYWYQQKSSQAPKLLFHYYDKDFNNEADTPDNFQSRRPNTSFCFLDIRSPGLGDTAMYLCATSIFQGTNYGYTFGSGTRLTVV.

In its sample, this clonotype was seen a few times. The chain links TRBV19 to TRBJ1-2; 8 bases fit TRBD1. With 4 bases clipped from V and 3 bases from J, the junction kept 7 bases outside the gene matches. The CDR3 contains 15 residues. Per the germline V gene, CDR1 is LNHDA and CDR2 is SQIVND (reference sequence). The CDR3 nucleotides are TGTGCCAGTAGTACCTACCAGACAGGGGACTATGGCTACACCTTC. Its protein product is CASSTYQTGDYGYTF.

This clonotype was seen at least ten times. J is TRBJ1-1 and V is TRBV5-6, with no clear D. The CDR3 consists of 14 residues. V was cut by 1 base and J by 1 base, with 8 bases left in between. Germline CDR1 and CDR2: SGHDT and YYEEEE. The CDR3 sequence: CASSLLPGNTEAFF. The CDR3 nucleotides read TGTGCCAGCAGCTTGTTGCCCGGGAACACTGAAGCTTTCTTT.

The chain carries TRBV10-3 and TRBJ1-1, with 12 bases lining up with TRBD1. V shed 2 bases, J shed 1 base, and the junction held 8 bases outside the gene matches. Looked up from germline, CDR1 is ENHRY and CDR2 is SYGVKD. CDR3 length: 18 residues. The CDR3 DNA reads TGTGCCATCAGTGAGGCAACCGGGACAGGGGGCGAGAACACTGAAGCTTTCTTT. This encodes CAISEATGTGGENTEAFF.

Turning to this clonotype: The junction does not match germline at one end; this may be a read error. The rearrangement uses TRBV7-9 and TRBJ2-5; possibly TRBD1 or TRBD2 for D (6 bases each). The germline CDR1 and CDR2 sequences are SEHNR and FQNEAQ (reference sequence). The CDR3 contains 15 residues. The CDR3 sequence is CASSLANGGKKTPYF. The CDR3 DNA follows: TGTGCCAGCAGCTTAGCGAACGGGGGCAAGAAGACCCCGTACTTC. Together with reference TRBV7-9 and TRBJ2-5, the CDR3 gives the full variable domain: DTGVSQNPRHKITKRGQNVTFRCDPISEHNRLYWYRQTLGQGPEFLTYFQNEAQLEKSRLLSDRFSAERPKGSFSTLEIQRTEQGDSAMYLCASSLANGGKKTPYFGPGTRLLVL.

The chain joins TRBV9 to TRBJ2-5; D perhaps matches TRBD2 (5 bases). Germline loops: CDR1 SGDLS, CDR2 YYNGEE. Trimming pared 2 bases from V and 3 bases from J, leaving 8 bases between. The CDR3 is 13 amino acids. The CDR3 here is CASSVLLEETQYF. CDR3 sequence (DNA): TGTGCCAGCAGCGTCCTACTAGAAGAGACCCAGTACTTC.

The CDR3 spells CASSLGQPSPLHF. As DNA, the CDR3 is TGTGCCAGCAGCTTGGGTCAACCATCACCCCTCCACTTT. The chain links TRBV7-9 to TRBJ1-6; no firm D call. CDR3 size: 13 residues. Looked up from germline, CDR1 is SEHNR and CDR2 is FQNEAQ (reference sequence). Trimming pared 3 bases from V and 10 bases from J, leaving 10 bases between.

This sequence joins TRBV11-3 and TRBJ2-5; 7 bases fit TRBD2. Germline-derived CDR1 and CDR2 are SGHNT and YENEEA. V dropped 5 bases and J dropped 5; count of bases not matched to a gene: 11. The CDR3 is made up of 15 amino acids. The CDR3 sequence is CASSPRTSGVETQYF. The CDR3 nucleotides are TGTGCCAGCAGCCCCCGGACTAGTGGCGTGGAGACCCAGTACTTC.

The rearrangement links TRBV6-1 to TRBJ1-4; D ambiguous. The V gene's germline CDR1 is MNHNS and CDR2 SASEGT. The CDR3 totals 11 residues. Between the trimmed V and J ends, which lost 6 bases and 5 bases, there was a span of 4 bases. For the CDR3, the DNA is TGTGCCAGCAGACAGAATGAAAAACTGTTTTTT. Translation gives CASRQNEKLFF.

This rearrangement joins TRBV7-2 to TRBJ2-5, with D uncertain. This CDR3 comprises 16 residues. V lost 2 bases and J 1 base, leaving 14 bases between the germline ends. Germline V gene data show CDR1 as SGHTA and CDR2 as FQGNSA. For the CDR3, the DNA is TGTGCCAGCAGCTTACGTCAGACACCACCCCAAGAGACCCAGTACTTC. Amino acid sequence: CASSLRQTPPQETQYF.

This clonotype was detected only a few times. The chain carries TRBV2 and TRBJ1-2; unclear D gene. Germline assignment: CDR1 SNHLY and CDR2 FYNNEI. The CDR3 sequence is 11 residues long. Trimming cost V 6 bases and J 4 bases, with 6 bases left between them. The CDR3 loop reads CASRETYGYTF. CDR3 DNA: TGTGCCAGCAGAGAGACCTATGGCTACACCTTC.